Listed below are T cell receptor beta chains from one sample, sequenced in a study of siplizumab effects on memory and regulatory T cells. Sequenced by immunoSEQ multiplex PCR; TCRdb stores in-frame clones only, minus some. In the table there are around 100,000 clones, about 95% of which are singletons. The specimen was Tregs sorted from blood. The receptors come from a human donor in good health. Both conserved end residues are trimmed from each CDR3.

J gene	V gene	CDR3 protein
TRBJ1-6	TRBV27	ASSLVQNNSPLH
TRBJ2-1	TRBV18	ASSPRSSPERLSYNEQF
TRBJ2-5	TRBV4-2	ASSQGRGGETQY
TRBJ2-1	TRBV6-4	ASSLSYGGEQF
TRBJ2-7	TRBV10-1	ASSESGREQY
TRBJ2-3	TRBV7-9	ASSLGSGTSTDTQY
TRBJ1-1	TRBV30	AWARQALTEAF
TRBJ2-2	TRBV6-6	ASSYGSIDPGELF
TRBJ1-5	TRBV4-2	ASSQEVRAGGNQPQH
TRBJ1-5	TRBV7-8	ASSLVPGRGFEPQH
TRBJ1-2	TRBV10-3	AISAGNGYT
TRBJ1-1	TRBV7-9	ASSLMWGAGTEAF
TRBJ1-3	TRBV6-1	ASSTGGRVDTIY
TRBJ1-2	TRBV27	ASSRTGAWDYGYT
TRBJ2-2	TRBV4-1	ASSQDNRPGGRSLNTGELF
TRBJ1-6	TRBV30	AWSVLVSRGTANSPLH
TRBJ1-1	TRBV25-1	ASSGQGLTEAF
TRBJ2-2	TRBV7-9	ASSLTLLAGLTRTGELF
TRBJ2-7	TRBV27	ASSLMGQGPYEQY
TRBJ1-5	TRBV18	ASSPLGGYNSNQPQH
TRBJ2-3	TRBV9	ASSVVAGAPDTQY
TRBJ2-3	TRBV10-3	AISEFTLAGTDTQY
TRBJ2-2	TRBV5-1	ASSFPGEGRTGELF
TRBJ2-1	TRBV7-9	ASSHPGLAGNNEQF
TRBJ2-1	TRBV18	ASSPGKVIYNEQF
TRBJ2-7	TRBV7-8	ASSLATSFEQY
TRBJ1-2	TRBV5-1	ASSPGGGYT
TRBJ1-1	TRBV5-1	ASSLGPGWNTEAF
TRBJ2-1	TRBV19	ASSILRTNPKQF
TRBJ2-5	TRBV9	ASSPHVGGAETQY
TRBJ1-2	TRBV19	ASSVRQGNYGYT
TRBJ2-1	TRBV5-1	ASSPGYMLDNEQF
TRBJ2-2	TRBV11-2	ASSLRGRDRTGELF
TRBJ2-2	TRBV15	ATSRQGGRGTGELF
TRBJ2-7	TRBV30	AWSVMFYEQY
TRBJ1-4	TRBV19	ASSSVQGKLF
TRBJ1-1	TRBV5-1	ASRLSAGTTEAF
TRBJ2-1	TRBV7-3	ASSLNVQNEQF
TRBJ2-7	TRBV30	AWNPPAGLIPRQY
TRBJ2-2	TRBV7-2	ASSTRTANTGELF
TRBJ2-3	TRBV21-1	ASSSGRAGSTDTQY
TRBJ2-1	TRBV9	ASSARGPGDEQF
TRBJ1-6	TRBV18	ASSPRIAIGYSPLH
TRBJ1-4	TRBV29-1	SVAGMQEKLF
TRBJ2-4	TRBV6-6	ASSYGAGAVNIQY
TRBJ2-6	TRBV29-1	SVSWANVLT
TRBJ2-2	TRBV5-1	ASSWRGGELF
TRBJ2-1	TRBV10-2	ASSDHVVLVEI
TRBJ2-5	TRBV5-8	ASSRETQY
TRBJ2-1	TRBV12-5	ASGLVLGGSSYNEQF
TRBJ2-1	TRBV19	ASRGPSGTGFDEQF
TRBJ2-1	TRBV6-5	ASSYYRDWGNEQF
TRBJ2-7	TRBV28	ASSLIAGVPYEQY
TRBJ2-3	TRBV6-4	ASSDRTGVSTDTQY
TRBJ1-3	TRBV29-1	SAQGSSSGNTIY
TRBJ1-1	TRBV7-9	ASSQDRNTEAF
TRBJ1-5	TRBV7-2	ASSQGGSQPQH
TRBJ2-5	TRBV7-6	ASTGQGVAQETQY
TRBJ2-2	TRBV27	ASNGRLAANTGELF